In this sample, the clone carrying this T cell receptor (beta chain) turned up a few times. Compared with germline, one end of the junction differs, possibly owing to a read error. Tregs were sorted as CD4+CD25+CD127-/low cells. Germline CDR1 reads SGDLS; CDR2 reads YYNGEE. The CDR3 loop spans 16 amino acids. After constant-region reverse-primer amplification, full-length variable regions underwent semi-nested PCR with Nested Universal Primer A. TCRdb re-called the 5' RACE reads with MiXCR, one entry per CDR3 protein. The sample holds fewer than 55,000 distinct CDR3 sequences, roughly 20% seen once. The sequenced sample consisted of Tregs sorted from a lymph node. The origin of this receptor is a female donor with breast cancer. The chain combines TRBV9 with TRBJ2-5; TRBD2 aligns across 9 bases. The CDR3 reads CASSVGAGGLQETRYF. The CDR3 DNA reads as TGTGCCAGCAGCGTAGGGGCGGGAGGGCTTCAAGAGACCCGGTACTTC. Supplemented by reference TRBV9 and TRBJ2-5, the full variable domain reads DSGVTQTPKHLITATGQRVTLRCSPRSGDLSVYWYQQSLDQGLQFLIQYYNGEERAKGNILERFSAQQFPDLHSELNLSSLELGDSALYFCASSVGAGGLQETRYFGPGTRLLVL.